This section outlines one TCR beta chain sequence together with its context. This record belongs to a study of blood T cell repertoires in COVID-19. On the study more broadly: In each case, the material was cDNA or gDNA derived from T cells, B-cell-depleted T cells, or PBMCs.

The CDR3 loop spans 15 amino acids. Germline assignment: CDR1 ENHRY and CDR2 SYGVKD. V trimming: 10 bases; J trimming: 1 base; junction bases outside the gene matches: 10. Original processing notes: Estimation of nucleated cell counts relied on the amplification of reference gene primers. Generated by immunoSEQ multiplex PCR, the TCRdb table keeps only in-frame clones and is missing some. V and J calls and clone size are those listed in that table; D and trimming were worked out from the DNA. The sample yields hundreds of thousands of clones, 88% seen once. Seattle's enrolled individuals joined amid active infection and were then monitored longitudinally.

The chain recombines TRBV10-3 with TRBJ1-3, with TRBD1 matching 7 bases. This TCR derives from a woman in her thirties with COVID-19, enrolled during active disease. Sequencing used peripheral blood. The DNA for the CDR3 is TGTGCCAGCCGGGACAGCGCCTTTTCTGGAAACACCATATATTTT. Translation: CASRDSAFSGNTIYF.